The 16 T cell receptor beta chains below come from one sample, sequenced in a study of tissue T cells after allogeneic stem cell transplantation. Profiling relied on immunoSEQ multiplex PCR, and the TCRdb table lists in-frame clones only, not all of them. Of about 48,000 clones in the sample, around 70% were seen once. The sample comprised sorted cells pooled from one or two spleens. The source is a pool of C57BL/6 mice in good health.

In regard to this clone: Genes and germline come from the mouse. CDR3 in amino acids: CASSGGLGGSYEQYF. CDR3 bases read: TGTGCCAGCAGTGGGGGACTGGGGGGGTCATATGAACAGTAC. V and J are TRBV13-1 and TRBJ2-7; TRBD2 matches 13 bases. The read stops 1 residue short of the end of the CDR3; the missing end is completed from the germline J gene. This CDR3 comprises 15 residues. Unmatched junction bases numbered 4, after V lost 3 bases and J lost 4 bases. Germline V gene sequence: CDR1 NSHNY, CDR2 SYGAGN.

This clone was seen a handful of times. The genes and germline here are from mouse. CDR3 sequence: CASSLDRDSDYTF. The CDR3 DNA, read in part, is TGTGCCAGCAGTCTCGACAGGGACTCCGACTACACC. This chain joins TRBV24 and TRBJ1-2, with TRBD1 matching over 7 bases. The CDR3 end lies 1 residue beyond the end of the read and is filled in from the germline J gene. The germline V gene has CDR1 KGHTA and CDR2 FRNEEI. The CDR3 is made up of 13 amino acids. The J segment lost 3 bases and the V segment lost 3 bases, leaving 1 base of the junction unmatched.

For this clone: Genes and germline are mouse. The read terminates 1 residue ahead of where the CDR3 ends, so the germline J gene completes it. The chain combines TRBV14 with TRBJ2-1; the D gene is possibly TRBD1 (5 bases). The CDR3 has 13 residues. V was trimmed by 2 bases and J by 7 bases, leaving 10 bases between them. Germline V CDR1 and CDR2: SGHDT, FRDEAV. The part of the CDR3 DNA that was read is TGTGCCAGCAGTTTGCAGGGATGGGCTGAGCAGTTC. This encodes CASSLQGWAEQF. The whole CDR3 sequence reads CASSLQGWAEQFF.

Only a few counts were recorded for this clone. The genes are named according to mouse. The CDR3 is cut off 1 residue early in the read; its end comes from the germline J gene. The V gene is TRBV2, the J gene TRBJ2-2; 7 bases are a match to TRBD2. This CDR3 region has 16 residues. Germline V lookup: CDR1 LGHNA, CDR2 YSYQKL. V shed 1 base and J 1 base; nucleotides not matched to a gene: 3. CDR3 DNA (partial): TGTGCCAGCAGCCAAGTCCCTGGGGGAAACACCGGGCAGCTCTAC. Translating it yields CASSQVPGGNTGQLY. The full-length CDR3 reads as CASSQVPGGNTGQLYF. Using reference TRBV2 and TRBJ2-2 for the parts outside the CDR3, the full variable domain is DPKIIQKPKYLVAVTGSEKILICEQYLGHNAMYWYRQSAKKPLEFMFSYSYQKLMDNQTASSRFQPQSSKKNHLDLQITALKPDDSATYFCASSQVPGGNTGQLYFGEGSKLTVL.

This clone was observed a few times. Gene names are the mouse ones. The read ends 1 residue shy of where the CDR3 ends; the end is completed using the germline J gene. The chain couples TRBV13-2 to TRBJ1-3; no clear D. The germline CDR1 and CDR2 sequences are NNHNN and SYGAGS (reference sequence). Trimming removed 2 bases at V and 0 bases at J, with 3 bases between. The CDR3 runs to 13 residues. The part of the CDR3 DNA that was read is TGTGCCAGCGGTGACCTTTCTGGAAATACGCTCTAT. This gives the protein CASGDLSGNTLY. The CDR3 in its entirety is CASGDLSGNTLYF.

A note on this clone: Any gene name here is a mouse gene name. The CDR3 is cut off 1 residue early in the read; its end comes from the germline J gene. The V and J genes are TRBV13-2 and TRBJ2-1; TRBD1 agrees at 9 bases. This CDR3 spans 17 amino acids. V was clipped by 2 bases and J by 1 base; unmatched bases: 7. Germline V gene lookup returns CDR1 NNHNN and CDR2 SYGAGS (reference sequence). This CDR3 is CASGERDREGNYAEQFF. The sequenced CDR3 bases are TGTGCCAGCGGTGAAAGGGACAGGGAAGGGAACTATGCTGAGCAGTTC.

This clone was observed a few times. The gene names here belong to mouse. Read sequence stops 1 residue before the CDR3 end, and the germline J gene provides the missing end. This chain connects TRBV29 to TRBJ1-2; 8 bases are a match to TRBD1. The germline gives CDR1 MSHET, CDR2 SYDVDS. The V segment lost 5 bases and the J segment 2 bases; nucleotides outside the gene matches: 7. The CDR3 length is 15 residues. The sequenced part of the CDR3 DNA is TGTGCTAGCAGTCGCCGAACAGGGGGTAACTCCGACTACACC. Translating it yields CASSRRTGGNSDYT. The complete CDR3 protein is CASSRRTGGNSDYTF. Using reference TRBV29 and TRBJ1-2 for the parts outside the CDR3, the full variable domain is DMKVTQMPRYLIKRMGENVLLECGQDMSHETMYWYRQDPGLGLQLIYISYDVDSNSEGDIPKGYRVSRKKREHFSLILDSAKTNQTSVYFCASSRRTGGNSDYTFGSGTRLLVI.

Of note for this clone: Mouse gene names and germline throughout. The sequenced part of the CDR3 DNA is TGTGCCAGCAGCGGCTGGGGGGGCGCCTATGCTGAGCAGTTC. It specifies CASSGWGGAYAEQF. The entire CDR3 reads CASSGWGGAYAEQFF. The V and J genes are TRBV13-1 and TRBJ2-1, with 10 bases matching TRBD2. The missing CDR3 end, 1 residue past where the read stops, is filled in from the germline J gene. The V gene's germline CDR1 is NSHNY and CDR2 SYGAGN. V dropped 5 bases and J dropped 3; count of bases not matched to a gene: 5. The CDR3 sequence is 15 residues long.

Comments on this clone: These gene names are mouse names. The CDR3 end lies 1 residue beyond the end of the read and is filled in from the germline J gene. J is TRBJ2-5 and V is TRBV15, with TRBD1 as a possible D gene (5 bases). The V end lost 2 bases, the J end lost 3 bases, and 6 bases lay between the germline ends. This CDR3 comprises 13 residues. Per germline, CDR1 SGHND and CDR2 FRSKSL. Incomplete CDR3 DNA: TGTGCCAGCAGTTTAAAGGGGCAAGACACCCAGTAC. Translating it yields CASSLKGQDTQY. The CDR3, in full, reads CASSLKGQDTQYF.

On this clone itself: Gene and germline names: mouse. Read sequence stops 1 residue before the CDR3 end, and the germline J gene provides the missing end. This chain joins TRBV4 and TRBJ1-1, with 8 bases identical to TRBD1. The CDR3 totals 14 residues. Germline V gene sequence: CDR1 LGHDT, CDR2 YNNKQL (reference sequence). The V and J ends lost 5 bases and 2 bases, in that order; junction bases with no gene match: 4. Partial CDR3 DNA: TGTGCCAGCAGCGTATCAGGGGGCAACACAGAAGTCTTC. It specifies CASSVSGGNTEVF. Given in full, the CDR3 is CASSVSGGNTEVFF. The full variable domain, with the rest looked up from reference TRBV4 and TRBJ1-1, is ETAVFQTPNYHVTQVGNEVSFNCKQTLGHDTMYWYKQDSKKLLKIMFSYNNKQLIVNETVPRRFSPQSSDKAHLNLRIKSVEPEDSAVYLCASSVSGGNTEVFFGKGTRLTVV.

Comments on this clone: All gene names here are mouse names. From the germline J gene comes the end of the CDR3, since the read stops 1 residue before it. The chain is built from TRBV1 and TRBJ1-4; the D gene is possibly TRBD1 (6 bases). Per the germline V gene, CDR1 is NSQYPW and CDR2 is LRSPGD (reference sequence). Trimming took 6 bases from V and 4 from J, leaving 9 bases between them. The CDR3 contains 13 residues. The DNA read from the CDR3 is TGCACCTGCAGGGACAGCCTCAACGAAAGATTATTT. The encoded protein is CTCRDSLNERLF. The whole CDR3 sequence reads CTCRDSLNERLFF.

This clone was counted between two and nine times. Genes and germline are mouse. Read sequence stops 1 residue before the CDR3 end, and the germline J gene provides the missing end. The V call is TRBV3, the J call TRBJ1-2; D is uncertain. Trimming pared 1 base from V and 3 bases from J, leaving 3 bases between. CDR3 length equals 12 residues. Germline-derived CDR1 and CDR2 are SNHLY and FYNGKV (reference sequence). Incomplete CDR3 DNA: TGTGCCAGCAGCTTAGTGGACTCCGACTACACC. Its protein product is CASSLVDSDYT. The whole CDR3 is CASSLVDSDYTF.

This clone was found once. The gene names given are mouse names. CDR3 bases read: TGTGCCAGCAGTGATGCCAGGGGCCGTTCTGGAAATACGCTCTAT. Encoded protein: CASSDARGRSGNTLY. The CDR3 reads in full as CASSDARGRSGNTLYF. The chain couples TRBV13-3 to TRBJ1-3, with D possibly being TRBD1 (6 bases). The missing CDR3 end, 1 residue past where the read stops, is filled in from the germline J gene. CDR1 is NNHDY and CDR2 is SYVADS in the germline V gene. The CDR3 length is 16 residues. V lost 0 bases, J lost 0 bases, and 10 bases lay in between.

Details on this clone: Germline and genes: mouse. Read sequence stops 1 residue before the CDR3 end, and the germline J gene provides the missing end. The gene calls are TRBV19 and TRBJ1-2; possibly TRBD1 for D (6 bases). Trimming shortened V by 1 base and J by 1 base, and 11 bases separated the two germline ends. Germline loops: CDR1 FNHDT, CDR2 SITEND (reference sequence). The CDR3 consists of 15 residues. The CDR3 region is CASSIRGRGNSDYTF. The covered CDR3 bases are TGTGCCAGCAGTATACGGGGGCGGGGAAACTCCGACTACACC.

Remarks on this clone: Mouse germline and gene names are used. CDR3 loop: CASSLGGGAYEQYF. Incomplete CDR3 DNA: TGTGCCAGCAGCTTAGGGGGGGGCGCGTATGAACAGTAC. The rearrangement links TRBV3 to TRBJ2-7; 8 positions agree with TRBD2. Sequencing ends 1 residue short of the CDR3 end; the germline J gene provides the rest. CDR1 and CDR2 (germline): SNHLY, FYNGKV (reference sequence). The V gene end was trimmed by 1 base and the J gene end by 4 bases; junction bases not matched to a gene: 3. The CDR3 has 14 residues. The whole variable domain, remainder taken from reference TRBV3 and TRBJ2-7, is GPKVLQIPSHQIIDMGQMVTLNCDPVSNHLYFYWYKQILGQQMEFLVNFYNGKVMEKSKLFKDQFSVERPDGSYFTLKIQPTALEDSAVYFCASSLGGGAYEQYFGPGTRLTVL.

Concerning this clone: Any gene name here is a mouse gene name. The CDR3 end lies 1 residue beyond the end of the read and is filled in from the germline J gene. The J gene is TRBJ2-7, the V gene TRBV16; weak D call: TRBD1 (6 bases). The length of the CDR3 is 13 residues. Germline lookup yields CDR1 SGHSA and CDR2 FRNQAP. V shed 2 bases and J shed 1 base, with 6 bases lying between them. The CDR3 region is CASSLTGSYEQYF. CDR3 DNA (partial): TGTGCAAGCAGCTTAACAGGGTCCTATGAACAGTAC.